These T cell receptor beta chains were read from a single sample in a study of post-analysis software for immune sequencing data. TCRdb re-analysed the PCR reads in MiXCR, keeping a single row per CDR3 protein. The table shows about 150,000 distinct CDR3 sequences, with 25% to 35% occurring only once. Sequencing was performed on blood. These receptors all come from a girl under 18 with multiple sclerosis. Both conserved end residues are part of each CDR3. Fields, in order: D gene, V gene, CDR3 length, clone size, J gene, CDR3 DNA, CDR3 protein. A D gene is named only where the DNA matches it firmly. Expanded clones are given a class, and other clones once, few, many or no size at all.

NA,TRBV27,12,many,TRBJ1-4,TGTGCCCCCCTCTCAACTAATGAAAAACTGTTTTTT,CAPLSTNEKLFF
TRBD2,TRBV4-2,15,many,TRBJ2-7,TGTGCCAGCAGCCGAGAACTAGCGGGACGCTACGAGCAGTACTTC,CASSRELAGRYEQYF
NA,TRBV29-1,11,NA,TRBJ2-7,TGCAGCGCGGACCTTACCTACGAGCAGTACTTC,CSADLTYEQYF
NA,TRBV20-1,15,NA,TRBJ2-7,TGCAGTGCTAGACCTGTTACGGGACTCGTCTACGAGCAGTACTTC,CSARPVTGLVYEQYF
NA,TRBV19,13,NA,TRBJ1-1,TGTGCCAGTAGCGGTTCGAGAAACACTGAAGCTTTCTTT,CASSGSRNTEAFF
TRBD1,TRBV11-3,18,NA,TRBJ2-7,TGTGCCGGCAGCTTTTCTCCCAAACAGGGGGTAACCAACAATGAGCAGTACTTC,CAGSFSPKQGVTNNEQYF
NA,TRBV5-1,15,once,TRBJ2-1,TGCGCCAGCAGCCCTAGCCCCGCCCTGGACGATGAGCAGTTCTTC,CASSPSPALDDEQFF
NA,TRBV4-1,15,NA,TRBJ1-1,TGCGCCAGCAGCCAAGAATTATTAGCGAACACTGAAGCTTTCTTT,CASSQELLANTEAFF
NA,TRBV24-1,15,many,TRBJ2-7,TGTGCCACCAGTGCCGCGGGCGAAAGTCCCTACGAGCAGTACTTC,CATSAAGESPYEQYF
NA,TRBV27,13,NA,TRBJ2-1,TGTGCCAGCAGTGTCCCGGGTCCGTATGAGCAGTTCTTC,CASSVPGPYEQFF
TRBD2,TRBV7-2,19,few,TRBJ2-3,TGTGCCAGCAGCCCCTCCGCCAGCGGGAGGGCCTTGGGCACAGATACGCAGTATTTT,CASSPSASGRALGTDTQYF
NA,TRBV6-5,13,many,TRBJ2-3,TGTGCCAGCTGTGGGCCGGGCACAGATACGCAGTATTTT,CASCGPGTDTQYF
TRBD2,TRBV30,14,NA,TRBJ2-7,TGTGCCTGGAGTCCCAGCGGGAGGGCCTACGAGCAGTACTTC,CAWSPSGRAYEQYF
NA,TRBV28,15,NA,TRBJ2-3,TGTGCCAGCAGTTTTAGTAATTTGGAGCGGAATACGCAGTATTTT,CASSFSNLERNTQYF
NA,TRBV20-1,13,once,TRBJ2-7,TGCAGTGCTAGAGGTGGGAACCCCTACGAGCAGTACTTC,CSARGGNPYEQYF
TRBD2,TRBV7-3,14,NA,TRBJ2-5,TGTGCCAGCAGCTTTGGCGCGGGAGGAGAGACCCAGTACTTC,CASSFGAGGETQYF
TRBD1,TRBV5-1,13,NA,TRBJ2-7,TGCGCCAGCAGCTTTCGACAGGGATGGGGCTCGTACTTC,CASSFRQGWGSYF
NA,TRBV12-3/TRBV12-4,14,NA,TRBJ1-1,TGTGCCAGCAGTTCCATTGGGTCGGGGGTTGAAGCTTTCTTT,CASSSIGSGVEAFF
TRBD1,TRBV20-1,14,NA,TRBJ2-5,TGCAGTGCTCTAGGACAGGGCTACCAAGAGACCCAGTACTTC,CSALGQGYQETQYF
NA,TRBV6-5,13,many,TRBJ2-6,TGTGCCAGCAGTTACTCCGCTTACTACGTCCTGACTTTC,CASSYSAYYVLTF
NA,TRBV14,14,NA,TRBJ2-1,TGTGCCAGCAGCCAAGAGATTGTGACCAATGAGCAGTTCTTC,CASSQEIVTNEQFF
NA,TRBV20-1,12,many,TRBJ2-7,TGCAGTGGGGGGGACGCCTCCTACGAGCAGTACTTC,CSGGDASYEQYF
TRBD2,TRBV24-1,16,few,TRBJ2-5,TGTGCCACCAGTGAGGGAGGACTAGCGGGAAGGGAGACCCAGTACTTC,CATSEGGLAGRETQYF
NA,TRBV5-6,15,many,TRBJ2-7,TGTGCCAGCAGCTTGGGGACTAAGAGCTCCTACGAGCAGTACTTC,CASSLGTKSSYEQYF
NA,TRBV19,14,NA,TRBJ1-5,TGTGCCAGTAAATACAGGGCGGTGGGTCAGCCCCAGCATTTT,CASKYRAVGQPQHF
NA,TRBV27,13,many,TRBJ2-1,TGTGCCAGCAGACGTAGTAATTTCAATGAGCAGTTCTTC,CASRRSNFNEQFF
NA,TRBV21-1,13,NA,TRBJ2-5,TGTGCCAGCAGCATCACTAGAGTAGAGACCCAGTACTTC,CASSITRVETQYF
NA,TRBV12-3/TRBV12-4,15,once,TRBJ2-3,TGTGCCGGCAGTTTTGGGATTCGGGGCACAGATGCGCAGTATTTT,CAGSFGIRGTDAQYF
NA,TRBV6-5,10,many,TRBJ2-5,TGTGCCAGCAGACAAGAGACCCAGTACTTC,CASRQETQYF
TRBD2,TRBV27,14,NA,TRBJ2-5,TGTGCCAGCAGTGGGTCGACTGGGGCGGGGGAGCAGTACTTC,CASSGSTGAGEQYF
NA,TRBV6-6,13,many,TRBJ2-3,TGTGCCAGCAGTTACTCGATATCAGATACGCAGTATTTT,CASSYSISDTQYF
TRBD1,TRBV7-6,18,many,TRBJ2-5,TGTGCCAGCAGCTTAGGAGGGGCTGGACAGGGAATCGTGGAGACCCAGTACTTC,CASSLGGAGQGIVETQYF
NA,TRBV12-3/TRBV12-4,15,few,TRBJ1-5,TGTGCCAGCAGTTCACAGAGCCATAGCAATCAGCCCCAGCATTTT,CASSSQSHSNQPQHF
TRBD1,TRBV4-1,18,NA,TRBJ2-6,TGCGCCAGCAGCCAAGGGGGACAGGGTATCTCTGGGGCCAACGTCCTGACTTTC,CASSQGGQGISGANVLTF
TRBD1,TRBV12-5,13,few,TRBJ1-1,TGTGCTAGTGAGACAGGGGTGAACACTGAAGCTTTCTTT,CASETGVNTEAFF
NA,TRBV20-1,14,many,TRBJ2-1,TGCAGTGCTAGAGATCTGCGGGCCCGGAATGAGCAGTTCTTC,CSARDLRARNEQFF
TRBD1,TRBV5-1,17,NA,TRBJ1-2,TGCGCCAGCAGCCTCTCCCCCCCGGGACAGCGTAACTATGGCTACACCTTC,CASSLSPPGQRNYGYTF
NA,TRBV2,14,many,TRBJ2-5,TGTGCCAGCAGTGAGATCACTACTCAAGAGACCCAGTACTTC,CASSEITTQETQYF
TRBD2,TRBV5-1,18,NA,TRBJ2-3,TGCGCCAGCAGTTCCGGACTAGCGGGGCCCACTAGCACAGATACGCAGTATTTT,CASSSGLAGPTSTDTQYF
TRBD2,TRBV20-1,16,NA,TRBJ2-3,TGCAGTGCGGCGCCCTCACTAGCGGGAGCGATAGATACGCAGTATTTT,CSAAPSLAGAIDTQYF